The entry below gives a single TCR beta chain sequence along with its context. The PCR used 60 Vbeta and 13 Jbeta primers. Only in-frame clones appear in the TCRdb table, and some are missing; sequencing was by immunoSEQ multiplex PCR. The sample lists fewer than 95,000 clones; 65% to 75% were seen once. The CDR3 contains 18 residues. Trimming cost V 3 bases and J 0 bases; bases outside gene matches: 6. Germline V lookup: CDR1 SGDLS, CDR2 YYNGEE. The data derive from a study of cytomegalovirus exposure and HLA in healthy donors. Sample: PBMCs. The genes are TRBV9 and TRBJ2-1, with 13 positions matching TRBD2. The sequence came from a middle-aged woman in good health and CMV-seropositive. The CDR3 loop is CASSGTTSGGSSYNEQFF. CDR3 DNA: TGTGCCAGCAGCGGGACGACTAGCGGGGGGAGCTCCTACAATGAGCAGTTCTTC.